These T cell receptor beta chains were read from a single sample in a study of T-cell memory formation after mild COVID-19. TCRdb passed the 5' RACE reads through MiXCR, listing each CDR3 protein once. This sample has 150,000 to 200,000 distinct CDR3 sequences; 25% to 40% occur once, and the top ten carry approximately 12%. The sequencing sample was made of PBMCs or a T cell subset sorted from them (not recorded which). Source of these receptors: an adult woman who had mild COVID-19 (a few samples of this study predate the infection). Cell type and time point are not known. The CDR3 runs from the conserved cysteine through the conserved F or W. Fields, in order: V gene, CDR3 length, J gene, D gene, clone size, CDR3 DNA, CDR3 protein. A D gene is named only where the DNA matches it firmly. Size tells how often a clone was seen (once, few, many) or the class of an expanded clone, and some rows leave it out.

TRBV7-9,14,TRBJ2-5,TRBD1,few,TGTGCCAGCAGCTCGGACAGGGACCAAGAGACCCAGTACTTC,CASSSDRDQETQYF
TRBV29-1,12,TRBJ2-2,-,-,TGCAGCGTCAAACAGGCCACCGGGGAGCTGTTTTTT,CSVKQATGELFF
TRBV20-1,16,TRBJ1-4,TRBD1,-,TGCAGTGCTAGAGGGCCCCCTCCGGGACAGTGGGAAAAACTGTTTTTT,CSARGPPPGQWEKLFF
TRBV27,14,TRBJ2-1,TRBD2,-,TGTGCCAGCAGCCAACTAGCGGGGTACAATGAGCAGTTCTTC,CASSQLAGYNEQFF
TRBV7-2,13,TRBJ2-7,-,once,TGTGCCAGCAGTCGGCCCAGTTCCTACGAGCAGTACTTC,CASSRPSSYEQYF
TRBV7-2,18,TRBJ2-1,-,-,TGTGCCAGCAGCTTAGTTAGGGTCAGGATAAAGGGAGGCAATGAGCAGTTCTTC,CASSLVRVRIKGGNEQFF
TRBV18,14,TRBJ1-2,-,-,TGTGCCAGCTCACCTACAGGGAACGACTATGGCTACACCTTC,CASSPTGNDYGYTF
TRBV6-1,19,TRBJ2-6,TRBD1,-,TGTGCCAGCAGTGCCTCGTTGGGGACAGGGACCTCTGGGGCCAACGTCCTGACTTTC,CASSASLGTGTSGANVLTF
TRBV7-8,12,TRBJ2-7,-,-,TGTGCCAGCAGCCAAGGGGGGTCGTGGCAGTACTTC,CASSQGGSWQYF
TRBV4-1,13,TRBJ2-3,-,-,TGCGCCAGCAGCCAAGATGGGTTAGATACGCAGTATTTT,CASSQDGLDTQYF
TRBV7-9,13,TRBJ1-1,-,-,TGTGCCAGCAGCGTCAGTCAGATCTGGGGAGCTTTCTTT,CASSVSQIWGAFF
TRBV9,14,TRBJ1-6,TRBD1,-,TGTGCCAGCAGCCCGGGACAGGGGGACTCACCCCTCCACTTT,CASSPGQGDSPLHF
TRBV9,18,TRBJ2-1,TRBD2,-,TGTGCCAGCAGCGTAGCTTCAGCGGGGCCCCAAGTTGGGGATGAGCAGTTCTTC,CASSVASAGPQVGDEQFF
TRBV25-1,14,TRBJ2-3,-,few,TGTGCCAGCAGTGAACCGGGAGCCAAAGATACGCAGTATTTT,CASSEPGAKDTQYF
TRBV3-1,16,TRBJ2-7,TRBD1,-,TGTGCCAGCAGCCAACTCTGGACAGGGTCGGCCTACGAGCAGTACTTC,CASSQLWTGSAYEQYF
TRBV7-9,14,TRBJ1-2,-,-,TGTGCCAGCAGCTTGGACCTAAATATCTATGGCTACACCTTC,CASSLDLNIYGYTF
TRBV29-1,15,TRBJ2-6,-,few,TGCAGCGTTCGGGCAGCAGACTCTGGGGCCAACGTCCTGACTTTC,CSVRAADSGANVLTF
TRBV7-9,15,TRBJ2-5,-,few,TGTGCCAGCAGCCCGGAGAGGGGACTTCAAGAGACCCAGTACTTC,CASSPERGLQETQYF
TRBV20-1,13,TRBJ1-1,TRBD1,-,TGCAGTGAACCCGGGACAGGGAACACTGAAGCTTTCTTT,CSEPGTGNTEAFF
TRBV5-5,15,TRBJ2-2,-,-,TGTGCCAGCTGGGCCGGACAGTTTAACACCGGGGAGCTGTTTTTT,CASWAGQFNTGELFF
TRBV10-3,15,TRBJ1-6,TRBD1,few,TGTGCCATCAGTGAAGCGGGACAGGGTACTTCACCCCTCCACTTT,CAISEAGQGTSPLHF
TRBV15,12,TRBJ1-5,-,-,TGTGCCACCAGCGGCTCAAATCAGCCCCAGCATTTT,CATSGSNQPQHF
TRBV9,15,TRBJ2-1,-,-,TGTGCCAGCAGCCCCCGACAGGTCTCCTACAATGAGCAGTTCTTC,CASSPRQVSYNEQFF
TRBV7-9,15,TRBJ2-2,-,-,TGTGCCAGCAGCCCGGTAAATTGGACCCGCGGGGAGCTGTTTTTT,CASSPVNWTRGELFF
TRBV12-3/TRBV12-4,14,TRBJ1-3,-,-,TGTGCCAGCAGTTCAACGGATGGGAGAAACACCATATATTTT,CASSSTDGRNTIYF
TRBV5-1,12,TRBJ2-4,-,-,TGCGCCAGCAGCCCAGAGGTCGGTGGTTCGTACTTC,CASSPEVGGSYF
TRBV20-1,14,TRBJ2-3,-,-,TGCAGTGCTCAAAGCGGTGCACCCACAGATACGCAGTATTTT,CSAQSGAPTDTQYF
TRBV7-9,15,TRBJ2-3,-,-,TGTGCCAGCAGCTTAAAGGGCCGCGATTTAGATACGCAGTATTTT,CASSLKGRDLDTQYF
TRBV10-3,14,TRBJ1-1,-,-,TGTGCCACGTCCATGGGGGCTGGAGGGACTGAAGCTTTCTTT,CATSMGAGGTEAFF
TRBV7-6,14,TRBJ2-5,-,once,TGTGCCAGCAGCTCTAGTAGAGGGATGGAGACCCAGTACTTC,CASSSSRGMETQYF
TRBV12-3/TRBV12-4,13,TRBJ2-1,-,few,TGTGCCAGCACCCGGGATTCGTACAATGAGCAGTTCTTC,CASTRDSYNEQFF
TRBV6-2/TRBV6-3,13,TRBJ2-7,TRBD2,-,TGTGCCAGCAGGGAGACTAGCGGCGACGAGCAGTACTTC,CASRETSGDEQYF
TRBV2,13,TRBJ1-1,-,-,TGTGCCAGCAGCACGACAGCGAACACTGAAGCTTTCTTT,CASSTTANTEAFF
TRBV5-5,15,TRBJ1-2,-,-,TGTGCCAGCAGCGCCTCAGGGACATTCGACTATGGCTACACCTTC,CASSASGTFDYGYTF
TRBV25-1,18,TRBJ2-4,TRBD2,-,TGTGCCAGCAGTCCCCTCGGGACTAGCGGGAGTGGGGAAAACATTCAGTACTTC,CASSPLGTSGSGENIQYF
TRBV12-3/TRBV12-4,17,TRBJ2-6,-,few,TGTGCCAGCAGTTCGGGCGCTCTCTCATCTGGGGCCAACGTCCTGACTTTC,CASSSGALSSGANVLTF
TRBV5-1,15,TRBJ2-1,-,few,TGCGCCAGCAGCACCACCGGGACTGGCTACAATGAGCAGTTCTTC,CASSTTGTGYNEQFF
TRBV7-9,13,TRBJ2-7,-,-,TGTGCCAGCGAAGGAGGGGCGGCCTACGAGCAGTACTTC,CASEGGAAYEQYF
TRBV27,13,TRBJ1-6,-,-,TGTGCCAGCAGTGCGGGGGGCTGGTCACCCCTCCACTTT,CASSAGGWSPLHF
TRBV27,17,TRBJ2-2,TRBD2,once,TGTGCCAGCAGTCGCCCGGGACTAGCGGGAAACACCGGGGAGCTGTTTTTT,CASSRPGLAGNTGELFF
TRBV3-1,16,TRBJ2-2,-,few,TGTGCCAGCAGCCAAGCCCCCCGCACCCACACCGGGGAGCTGTTTTTT,CASSQAPRTHTGELFF
TRBV7-9,18,TRBJ2-6,TRBD1,few,TGTGCCAGCAGCCTCACCCAGGGGGCCGCCCCTGGGGCCAACGTCCTGACTTTC,CASSLTQGAAPGANVLTF
TRBV15,14,TRBJ2-2,-,few,TGTGCCACTCAGAGAAGGACGAACACCGGGGAGCTGTTTTTT,CATQRRTNTGELFF